This T cell receptor beta chain derives from a study of blood T cell repertoires in COVID-19. Study information: Specimens from acute and convalescent COVID-19 originated in the United States, Italy and Spain.

V lost 7 bases to trimming and J lost 1 base, with 12 bases between them. Germline CDR1 and CDR2: KGHDR and SFDVKD. The CDR3 sequence is 15 residues long. Profiling relied on immunoSEQ multiplex PCR, and the TCRdb table lists in-frame clones only, not all of them. The sample holds about 58,000 clones; approximately 85% are singletons and the top ten take around 15%. The sequence was obtained from a human donor in a cohort sampled during active COVID-19. The sequencing input was peripheral blood. This chain links TRBV24-1 with TRBJ2-2, with D possibly matching TRBD2 (6 bases). CDR3 bases: TGTGCCACCAGGGCGGGACCGATGAACACCGGGGAGCTGTTTTTT. This encodes CATRAGPMNTGELFF.